This T cell receptor (beta chain) is from a study of beta chain features in type 1 diabetes (dated by TCRdb to 2016 to 2019). With regard to the full study: Mean age, gender distribution, total cell number and subset yield did not differ between patients and healthy donors. In the study, TCRB repertoires of sorted circulating CD4+ T cell subsets from recently diagnosed type 1 diabetes patients were compared with those of matched healthy donors. Regulatory and stem cell-like memory subsets were isolated from only 8 patients and roughly 8 healthy donors, whereas naive and central memory subsets came from all 28 donors. A total of over 90,000,000 sorted cells were examined across all samples, and a strong correlation was observed between cell number per subset and RNA yield. What the research found in general, with its limitations: Because small numbers of individuals were included in the HLA sub-analyses, any influence of HLA type on TCRB rearrangement was left unresolved. Shorter templates might be favored by PCR, yet because patient and control samples were amplified and corrected together, any such skew would affect both groups equally. Naive, central memory and regulatory TCRB repertoires appeared to be more alike among patients than among healthy donors. Sequencing cDNA rather than genomic DNA could over-represent highly expressing activated cells, although activation and CD3 levels did not differ between groups. In all four CD4+ subsets, TCRB CDR3 length was moderately but significantly shorter in type 1 diabetes patients. Fewer insertions and more nucleotide deletions at VDJ recombination sites were observed in patients with type 1 diabetes, implying thymic rearrangement abnormalities.

This clone was detected a few times. No antigen is known for it. Base-call qualities are not available, and no considerably larger clone is one nucleotide away. Cut back by 4 bases and 8 bases, the V and J ends lie 25 bases apart. As encoded in the germline V gene, CDR1 is SGHRS while CDR2 is YFSETQ. From the cysteine through the phenylalanine, the CDR3 covers 17 amino acids. The retained sequence is limited to the CDR3, 51 bases, with the frame set at the first base. Each donor gave one peripheral blood draw, roughly 120 mL on average, collected into heparinised tubes. Naive, central memory, regulatory and stem cell-like memory CD4+ T cells were sorted on a BD FACSAria II using a panel including CD45RO, CCR7, CD25, CD127, CD95 and CD27. A purity above 98% was achieved for all sorted populations. Right away, PBMCs were isolated by Lymphoprep density gradient centrifugation and were stained directly, with no culture step. To minimize batch effects, samples were stained and sorted in pairs, one healthy donor with one patient per experiment.

All of the isolated RNA was reverse transcribed with the High Capacity cDNA Reverse Transcription Kit, so expressed TCRB transcripts were sequenced. Naive, central memory and regulatory T cell samples underwent deep immunoSEQ sequencing, averaging around 3.6 million total reads per sample. Sorted cells were lysed in RLT buffer, and RNA was extracted using DNase-treated RNeasy Micro or Mini kits according to cell number. Each cell subset was processed on its own to prevent cross-contamination, while patient and healthy donor samples were processed together. TCRB sequences were amplified from cDNA with the immunoSEQ multiplex PCR, producing 87-bp fragments spanning the CDR3 region. Sequencing of the amplicons was done on the Illumina HiSeq platform. In the paper's pipeline: PCR bias was computationally corrected using synthetic template baselines, reads within Hamming distance 2 were collapsed, and singletons that could not be merged were discarded. By aligning reads against IMGT, V, D and J genes, CDR3 length, and insertions or deletions at six rearrangement sites were assigned. Within each subset, clonotype counts were normalized to sorted cell number, and only after that were true diversity and Gini coefficients computed with the tcR R package. The overlap coefficient, calculated on TCRB nucleotide sequences, was used to measure repertoire sharing. Out-of-frame TCRB sequences from naive cells were analyzed to stand in for the pre-selection repertoire. The immuneACCESS repertoire file appears here via TCRdb, limited to in-frame rearrangements. These files lack a portion of the clones; in checked studies, under half of the deficit traces to unresolved V genes, and the cause of the others is not known. V, J and clone size derive from that table, while D and trimming were established from the DNA sequence. The sample includes under 550,000 clones, with more than 9.5% observed a single time. Together, the top ten hold over 0.04% of the sample.

Sequenced sample: naive CD4+ T cells from blood. Per the publication, the cell subset or site label means: true naive CD4+ T cells. The source of this sequence is a woman aged 18-29 years in good health. Here the chain combines TRBV5-1 and TRBJ2-1; D gene: possibly TRBD1, on 6 matching bases. The bases read TGCGCCAGCAGCCGCCCCATGTACAGGGTTGGGTCGGATGAGCAGTTCTTC. The resulting protein is CASSRPMYRVGSDEQFF.